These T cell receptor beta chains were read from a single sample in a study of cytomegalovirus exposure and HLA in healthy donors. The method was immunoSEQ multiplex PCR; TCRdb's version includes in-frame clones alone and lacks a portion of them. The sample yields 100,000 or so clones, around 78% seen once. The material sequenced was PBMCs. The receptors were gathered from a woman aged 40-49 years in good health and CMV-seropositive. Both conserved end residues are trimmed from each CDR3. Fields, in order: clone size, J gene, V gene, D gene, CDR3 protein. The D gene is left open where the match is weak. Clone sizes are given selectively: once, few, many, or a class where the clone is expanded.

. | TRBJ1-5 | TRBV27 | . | ASSLSRGIQPQH
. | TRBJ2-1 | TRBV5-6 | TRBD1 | ASSPVGGPQQNEQF
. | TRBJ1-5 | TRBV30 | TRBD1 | AWSRTGGQPQH
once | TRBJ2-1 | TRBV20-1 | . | SAQGNEQF
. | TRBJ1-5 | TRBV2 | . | ASRARVTSQPQH
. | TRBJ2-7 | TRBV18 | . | ASSPPFTGPTYEQY
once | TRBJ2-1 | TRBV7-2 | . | ASSLVGLRDEQF
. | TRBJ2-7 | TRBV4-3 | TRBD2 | ASSQETSALGYGQY
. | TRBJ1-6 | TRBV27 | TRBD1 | ASRGGAYNSPLH
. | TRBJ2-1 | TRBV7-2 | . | ASSLLANEQF
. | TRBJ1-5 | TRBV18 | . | ASSPTQGWNQPQH
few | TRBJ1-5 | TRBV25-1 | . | ASSEYRTDNQPQH
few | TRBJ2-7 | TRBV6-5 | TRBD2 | ASRGWAGGSYEQY
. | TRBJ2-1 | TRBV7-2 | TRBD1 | ASSLDRGKYEQF
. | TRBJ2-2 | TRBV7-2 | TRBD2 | ASLAIAGGTGELF
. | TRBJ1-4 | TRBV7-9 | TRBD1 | ASRPDRGGEKLF
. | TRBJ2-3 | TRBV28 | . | ASSLYTSSTDTQY
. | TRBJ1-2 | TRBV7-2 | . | ASRTRRWESRGYT
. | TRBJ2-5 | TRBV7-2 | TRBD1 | ASSLRLTGVRQETQY
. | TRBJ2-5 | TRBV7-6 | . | ASSLSSSQETQY
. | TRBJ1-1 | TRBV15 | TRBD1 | ATSRTGQNTEAF
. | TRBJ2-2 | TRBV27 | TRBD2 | ASSSTWLGLAGEWRTGELF
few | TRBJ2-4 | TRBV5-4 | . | ASSQGLGTLSIQY
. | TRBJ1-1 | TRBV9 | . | ASSVLQGDTEAF
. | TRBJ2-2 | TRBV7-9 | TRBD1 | SSSQDRVAGELF
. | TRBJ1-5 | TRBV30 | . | AWSGTGTQPQH
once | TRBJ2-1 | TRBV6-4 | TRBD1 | ASKSGQGAVNEQF
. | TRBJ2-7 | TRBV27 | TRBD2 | ASSPPLFRTSGTYEQY
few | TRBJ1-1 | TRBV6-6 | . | ASSGDGMNTEAF
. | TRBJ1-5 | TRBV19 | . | ASSIWSGVQPQH
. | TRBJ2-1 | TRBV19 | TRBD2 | ASSKDPSGSHSSYNEQF
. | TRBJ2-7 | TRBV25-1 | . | ASSDPTRGSYEQY
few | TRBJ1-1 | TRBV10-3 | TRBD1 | ATRDRRDSMNTEAF
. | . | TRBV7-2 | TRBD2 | ASSYGTSGRTPYEQY
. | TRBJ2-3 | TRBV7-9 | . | ASSPRRDTQY
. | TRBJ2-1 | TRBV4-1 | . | ASSLLTGNEQF
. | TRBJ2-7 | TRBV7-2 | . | ASSLDGNSYEQY
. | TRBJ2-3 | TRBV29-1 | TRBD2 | SVRNLAENTDTQY
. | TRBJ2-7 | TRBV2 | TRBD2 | ASGTSGRGTYEQY
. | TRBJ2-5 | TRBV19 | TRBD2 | ASSLSGTSGRQETQY
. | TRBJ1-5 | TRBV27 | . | ASRPGHRKNQPQH
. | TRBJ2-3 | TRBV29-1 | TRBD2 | SVGYWTSGSKSSTDTQY
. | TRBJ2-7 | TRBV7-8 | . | ASSLSGAIWDYEQY
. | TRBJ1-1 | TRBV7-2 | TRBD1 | ASSFTTGAGTEAF
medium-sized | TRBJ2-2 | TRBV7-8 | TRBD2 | ASSLRREAPGELF